The 10 T cell receptor beta chains below were found in one sample sequenced in a study of CD8 T cells in ankylosing spondylitis. Their antigens are not known. TCRdb processed the 5' RACE reads anew with MiXCR; each CDR3 protein has one entry. The sample shows around 770,000 distinct CDR3 sequences, about 12% of them seen only once. General study points: A motif in TCR beta, a set of roughly eight highly homologous variants, appeared characteristic of ankylosing spondylitis blood.

The sequenced sample was blood, either unsorted or a sorted T cell fraction (not recorded which). All receptors derive from a male donor with ankylosing spondylitis.

This clonotype turned up a few times. The chain recombines TRBV7-2 with TRBJ1-4; D gene uncertain. The ends were cut back, 5 bases at V and 5 bases at J, with 9 bases in the middle. The CDR3 runs to 13 residues. From germline, CDR1 is SGHTA and CDR2 FQGNSA. The DNA of the CDR3 is TGTGCCAGCAGCCGAAGCGGGAATGAAAAACTGTTTTTT. It specifies CASSRSGNEKLFF.

This chain links TRBV7-6 with TRBJ1-1; D is unresolved. The CDR3 consists of 13 residues. The V gene lost 5 bases and the J gene lost 2 bases, with 9 bases spanning the gap. CDR1 is SGHVS, CDR2 FNYEAQ, per germline. CDR3 region: CASSNTDNTEAFF. The CDR3 DNA follows: TGTGCCAGCAGCAACACAGATAACACTGAAGCTTTCTTT.

The V call is TRBV5-1, the J call TRBJ2-3; the match to TRBD2 covers 9 bases. CDR3 size: 16 residues. V was pared by 0 bases and J by 1 base, with 3 bases of the junction left unmatched. Germline loops: CDR1 SGHRS, CDR2 YFSETQ. The DNA for the CDR3 is TGCGCCAGCAGCTTGGGACTAGCGGCGGGCACAGATACGCAGTATTTT. Amino acids: CASSLGLAAGTDTQYF.

This clonotype has ten or more counts. The V gene is TRBV4-1, the J gene TRBJ1-2; D uncertain. Germline V gene sequence: CDR1 MGHRA, CDR2 YSYEKL. Trimming left V 0 bases short and J 8 bases short, with 10 bases between. CDR3 length equals 13 residues. CDR3 loop: CASSQDRARGYTF. The CDR3 nucleotides read TGCGCCAGCAGCCAAGATCGGGCTCGAGGCTACACCTTC.

The V gene is TRBV4-2, the J gene TRBJ2-5; D not resolved. CDR1 is LGHNA, CDR2 YNFKEQ, per germline. This CDR3 is 14 amino acids long. V gave up 4 bases and J gave up 2 bases, with 11 bases separating them. The CDR3 sequence is CASSPTALQETQYF. In nucleotides, the CDR3 is TGTGCCAGCAGCCCGACTGCTTTACAAGAGACCCAGTACTTC.

Notes on this clonotype: One end of the junction fails to match germline, which may point to a read error. J is TRBJ1-4 and V is TRBV20-1; D perhaps matches TRBD1 (5 bases). The CDR3 runs 17 residues. Germline-derived CDR1 and CDR2 are DFQATT and SNEGSKA (reference sequence). The CDR3 coding sequence is TGCTGTGCTAGAGATAACCCGGTACAGGCTAGCGGTGAAAAACTGTTTTTT. Protein: CCARDNPVQASGEKLFF.

This rearrangement joins TRBV10-3 to TRBJ2-1; D may be TRBD2 (5 bases). CDR1 is ENHRY and CDR2 is SYGVKD in the germline V gene. The CDR3 totals 15 residues. Deletions cut 7 bases from V and 0 bases from J, with 13 bases between. Written as DNA, the CDR3 is TGTGCCATCAAACTCGGGGATCGCTCCTACAATGAGCAGTTCTTC. Its protein product is CAIKLGDRSYNEQFF.

The V call is TRBV20-1, the J call TRBJ1-1; 9 bases line up with TRBD1. V lost 6 bases and J lost 1; bases outside the gene matches: 6. This CDR3 is 14 amino acids long. CDR1 and CDR2 from the germline V gene are DFQATT and SNEGSKA (reference sequence). The DNA for the CDR3 is TGCAGTGCCCCCCCGGGACAGGGGAACACTGAAGCTTTCTTT. This codes for CSAPPGQGNTEAFF.

This clonotype was counted ten times or more. CDR3 sequence reads: CSVSSAADEQYF. The CDR3 region has the DNA TGCAGCGTTTCTTCCGCCGCCGACGAGCAGTACTTC. The rearrangement links TRBV29-1 to TRBJ2-7; D is uncertain. V was clipped by 5 bases and J by 5 bases, with 13 bases between them. The CDR3 is 12 amino acids. Germline loops: CDR1 SQVTM, CDR2 ANQGSEA.

The table lists this clonotype with a few counts. The V and J genes are TRBV20-1 and TRBJ2-7; 9 positions agree with TRBD1. The germline gives CDR1 DFQATT, CDR2 SNEGSKA (reference sequence). V was clipped by 0 bases and J by 3 bases; unmatched bases: 6. The CDR3 has 15 amino acids. The CDR3 protein is CSARDLGQGVYEQYF. The CDR3 nucleotides are TGCAGTGCTAGAGATCTGGGACAGGGAGTCTACGAGCAGTACTTC.